These 3 T cell receptor beta chains were all obtained from the same sample, sequenced in a study of blood T cells in healthy people across ages. A second PCR of about 6 to 11 cycles used a sample-barcoded 5' primer and a J-beta primer mix. TCRdb reanalysed the 5' RACE reads using MiXCR and keeps one entry per CDR3 protein. Here the sample spans about 730,000 distinct CDR3 sequences, roughly 44% being singletons. Specimen: blood. These TCRs come from a woman in her sixties or seventies in good health.

The sample holds a few counts of this clonotype. The chain employs TRBV3-1 and TRBJ2-7; D remains unclear. Trimming removed 0 bases from V and 0 bases from J, with 6 bases in between. The CDR3 covers 14 residues. The V gene's germline CDR1 is LGHDT and CDR2 YNNKEL (reference sequence). This CDR3 is CASSQDRISYEQYF. In DNA form, the CDR3 reads TGTGCCAGCAGCCAAGATCGGATCTCCTACGAGCAGTACTTC.

The chain is built from TRBV4-1 and TRBJ2-3; TRBD1 agrees at 11 bases. This CDR3 has 18 amino acids. J lost 2 bases, V lost 2 bases, and 9 bases had no gene match. Germline CDR1 is MGHRA and CDR2 is YSYEKL. The DNA of the CDR3 is TGCGCCAGCAGCCAACAACCCGGGACAGGGGGTATCACAGATACGCAGTATTTT. This sequence encodes CASSQQPGTGGITDTQYF.

Many counts were recorded for this clonotype. This chain connects TRBV4-3 to TRBJ2-3, with TRBD2 matching 16 bases. The CDR3 runs to 17 residues. CDR1 and CDR2 from the germline V gene are LGHNA and YSLEER. V gave up 1 base and J gave up 6 bases; unmatched junction bases: 4. This CDR3 reads CASSQVPGLAGGDTQYF. In nucleotides, the CDR3 is TGCGCCAGCAGCCAAGTCCCGGGACTAGCGGGAGGGGATACGCAGTATTTT.